Listed below are T cell receptor beta chains from one sample, sequenced in a study of blood T cell repertoires in COVID-19. Profiled with immunoSEQ multiplex PCR; TCRdb holds only in-frame clones, not every one. The sample holds some 130,000 clones, approximately 90% seen once. What was sequenced was PBMCs or T cells enriched from blood (not recorded which). The receptors derive from a man aged 50-59 years who had recovered from COVID-19. CDR3s include the opening cysteine and the closing phenylalanine or tryptophan. D genes are given only for firm matches. Some rows mark clone size as missing; the rest say once, few, many or name a class of expanded clone.

j_call clone_size v_call cdr3_length d_call cdr3_aa cdr3_nt
TRBJ1-5 . TRBV5-8 15 TRBD1 CASSLVGTGVGPQHF TGTGCCAGCAGCTTGGTGGGGACAGGGGTAGGGCCCCAGCATTTT
TRBJ1-2 . TRBV7-2 14 . CASTLSTGFSGYTF TGTGCCAGCACTCTTTCAACAGGGTTTTCTGGCTACACCTTC
TRBJ1-1 . TRBV5-1 14 . CASSLAMGAREAFF TGCGCCAGCAGCTTGGCGATGGGCGCTCGGGAGGCTTTCTTT
TRBJ1-1 . TRBV25-1 14 . CASSEYRGSTEAFF TGTGCCAGCAGTGAATATAGGGGGTCCACTGAAGCTTTCTTT
TRBJ2-3 . TRBV2 14 TRBD1 CASRLSGGVDTQYF TGTGCCAGCAGGCTCTCAGGGGGCGTAGATACGCAGTATTTT
TRBJ2-5 . TRBV9 11 . CASSGGETQYF TGTGCCAGCAGCGGAGGGGAGACCCAGTACTTC
TRBJ1-1 . TRBV15 14 TRBD1 CATSRDPGGGEAFF TGTGCCACCAGCAGAGATCCAGGGGGAGGTGAAGCTTTCTTT
TRBJ2-7 . TRBV28 15 TRBD1 CASNRLGQGLKVQYF TGTGCCAGCAACCGCCTGGGACAGGGGCTGAAGGTGCAGTACTTC
TRBJ2-1 . TRBV6-5 14 TRBD1 CASSRQGQYNEQFF TGTGCCAGCAGTCGCCAGGGACAGTACAATGAGCAGTTCTTC
TRBJ2-5 . TRBV28 16 TRBD2 CASSLSSGGGKETQYF TGTGCCAGCAGTTTATCAAGCGGGGGGGGAAAAGAGACCCAGTACTTC
TRBJ2-3 . TRBV7-9 15 . CASSLASLATDTQYF TGTGCCAGCAGCTTAGCGAGTCTAGCAACAGATACGCAGTATTTT
TRBJ2-2 . TRBV18 15 TRBD1 CASSRGQAFTGELFF TGTGCCAGCTCAAGGGGACAGGCCTTCACCGGGGAGCTGTTTTTT
TRBJ1-4 . TRBV5-1 15 . CASSLSPGGFEKLFF TGCGCCAGCAGCTTGTCCCCCGGGGGTTTTGAAAAACTGTTTTTT
TRBJ2-4 . TRBV10-1 14 . CASSEWGRGNIQYF TGCGCCAGCAGTGAATGGGGCCGCGGAAACATTCAGTACTTC
TRBJ2-7 . TRBV7-2 14 . CASSLGGSPYEQYF TGTGCCAGCAGCTTAGGAGGGAGCCCCTACGAGCAGTACTTC
TRBJ1-2 . TRBV5-1 16 . CASSSFFPGSNYGYTF TGCGCCAGCAGCTCGTTTTTCCCGGGATCGAACTATGGCTACACCTTC
TRBJ1-2 . TRBV10-1 14 TRBD1 CASDTGGSSRGYTF TGCGCCAGCGATACAGGGGGATCTAGTAGGGGCTACACCTTC
TRBJ1-1 . TRBV19 14 . CASSLGQWRTEAFF TGTGCCAGTAGCTTAGGACAGTGGCGCACTGAAGCTTTCTTT
TRBJ2-1 . TRBV5-8 15 . CASSSLSLTSSEQFF TGTGCCAGCAGCTCCCTCTCCCTAACTTCCTCTGAGCAGTTCTTC
TRBJ1-6 . TRBV6-2/TRBV6-3 20 TRBD1 CASSYPDRDFPSSYNSPLHF TGTGCCAGCAGTTACCCGGACAGGGACTTTCCGAGCTCCTATAATTCACCCCTCCACTTT
TRBJ2-5 . TRBV2 12 . CASSYSQETQYF TGTGCCAGCAGTTACAGCCAAGAGACCCAGTACTTC
TRBJ1-1 . TRBV6-2/TRBV6-3 16 TRBD1 CASSYSNRGRGTEAFF TGTGCCAGCAGTTACTCGAATAGGGGGCGAGGCACTGAAGCTTTCTTT
TRBJ1-1 . TRBV7-3 16 TRBD1 CASSLSHSATGIGTFF TGTGCCAGCAGCTTATCCCATTCAGCGACAGGGATCGGGACTTTCTTT
TRBJ2-1 . TRBV7-8 18 . CASSPSRDSRSSYNEQFF TGTGCCAGCAGCCCAAGCCGGGACTCGAGAAGCTCCTACAATGAGCAGTTCTTC
TRBJ2-1 . TRBV6-5 15 TRBD2 CASSGLAGGRDEQFF TGTGCCAGCAGCGGACTAGCGGGAGGGCGGGATGAGCAGTTCTTC
TRBJ2-2 . TRBV11-1 14 TRBD2 CASSSFRGVGELFF TGTGCCAGCAGCTCATTTCGGGGGGTCGGGGAGCTGTTTTTT
TRBJ1-1 once TRBV18 14 TRBD1 CASSPDQGVTEAFF TGTGCCAGCTCACCCGATCAGGGGGTCACTGAAGCTTTCTTT
TRBJ1-6 . TRBV6-1 11 . CASSESSPLHF TGTGCCAGCAGTGAATCATCACCCCTCCACTTT
TRBJ1-6 . TRBV9 15 . CASSVGPLDNSPLHF TGTGCCAGCAGCGTAGGGCCTTTGGATAATTCACCCCTCCACTTT
TRBJ2-1 few TRBV27 13 . CASSFGGLNEQFF TGTGCCAGCAGTTTCGGAGGGTTGAATGAGCAGTTCTTC
TRBJ2-4 . TRBV5-4 16 TRBD1 CASSLEGQGAKNIQYF TGTGCCAGCAGCTTGGAGGGACAGGGGGCCAAAAACATTCAGTACTTC
TRBJ2-7 . TRBV14 16 . CASSQDVGTASYEQYF TGTGCCAGCAGCCAAGATGTAGGGACTGCTTCCTACGAGCAGTACTTC
TRBJ1-4 . TRBV6-5 15 . CASSRSGTTNEKLFF TGTGCCAGCAGCCGTTCAGGAACAACTAATGAAAAACTGTTTTTT
TRBJ1-1 . TRBV20-1 11 . CSAVPVAEAFF TGCAGTGCGGTTCCGGTGGCTGAAGCTTTCTTT
TRBJ2-1 . TRBV11-2 15 . CASSAGSGQYNEQFF TGTGCCAGCAGCGCCGGTTCTGGGCAATACAATGAGCAGTTCTTC
TRBJ2-2 . TRBV5-1 16 TRBD1 CASSPSGQGVTGELFF TGCGCCAGCAGCCCATCGGGACAGGGGGTCACCGGGGAGCTGTTTTTT
TRBJ2-2 . TRBV12-5 15 . CASGFTSGNTGELFF TGTGCTAGTGGTTTTACGTCAGGGAACACCGGGGAGCTGTTTTTT
TRBJ2-1 . TRBV18 15 TRBD1 CASSPGTGGYNEQFF TGTGCCAGCTCACCAGGGACAGGAGGGTACAATGAGCAGTTCTTC
TRBJ2-1 . TRBV6-6 15 TRBD2 CASGDSGGAINEQFF TGTGCCAGCGGAGATAGCGGGGGGGCTATAAATGAGCAGTTCTTC
TRBJ1-4 . TRBV18 18 . CASSPESNSISTNEKLFF TGTGCCAGCTCACCAGAATCTAACTCTATTTCAACTAATGAAAAACTGTTTTTT
TRBJ1-2 once TRBV12-3/TRBV12-4 13 . CASSLVQGYGYTF TGTGCCAGCAGTTTAGTCCAGGGCTATGGCTACACCTTC
TRBJ2-5 . TRBV6-4 15 . CASSGGGGTRETQYF TGTGCCAGCAGTGGAGGAGGAGGGACGCGGGAGACCCAGTACTTC
TRBJ1-4 . TRBV9 16 . CASSDPPGGKNEKLFF TGTGCCAGCAGCGACCCGCCCGGGGGGAAAAATGAAAAACTGTTTTTT
TRBJ2-5 . TRBV27 14 TRBD2 CASSSGTTGETQYF TGTGCCAGCAGTTCCGGGACTACGGGAGAGACCCAGTACTTC
TRBJ2-2 . TRBV11-3 14 . CASSLETATGELFF TGTGCCAGCAGCTTAGAAACAGCCACCGGGGAGCTGTTTTTT
TRBJ1-2 . TRBV18 13 . CASSGQPNYGYTF TGTGCCAGCTCAGGACAACCGAACTATGGCTACACCTTC
TRBJ1-2 . TRBV5-5 14 TRBD1 CASSFPGTGKGYTF TGTGCCAGCAGCTTCCCCGGGACAGGGAAAGGCTACACCTTC